These 25 T cell receptor beta chains were sequenced from one sample in a study of blood T cell repertoires in COVID-19. Repertoires were generated with immunoSEQ multiplex PCR, while TCRdb's copy carries only in-frame clones and drops some. The profile covers fewer than 80,000 clones, with around three quarters appearing a single time and 8% to 10% taken by the ten largest. What was sequenced was peripheral blood. Every receptor here comes from a human donor in a cohort sampled during active COVID-19.

The J gene is TRBJ2-4, the V gene TRBV6-2 or TRBV6-3; tentative D call: TRBD2 (6 bases). Germline V lookup: CDR1 MNHEY, CDR2 SVGEGT. The ends were cut back, 5 bases at V and 3 bases at J, with 23 bases in the middle. The CDR3 has 18 amino acids. CDR3 region: CASSHQTWRGQVKNIQYF. CDR3 DNA sequence: TGTGCCAGCAGTCACCAGACATGGAGGGGTCAGGTCAAAAACATTCAGTACTTC.

The chain recombines TRBV19 with TRBJ2-7, with D tentatively TRBD2 (6 bases). Deletions cut 4 bases from V and 5 bases from J, with 12 bases between. This CDR3 is 13 amino acids long. Germline lookup yields CDR1 LNHDA and CDR2 SQIVND (reference sequence). The CDR3 nucleotides are TGTGCCAGTAGTACCGTCGGAGGGAACGAGCAGTACTTC. Protein sequence: CASSTVGGNEQYF.

The gene calls are TRBV29-1 and TRBJ2-7; D possibly corresponds to TRBD1 (5 bases). Trimming took off 1 base at V and 4 bases at J, with 8 bases between the two ends. The CDR3 has 12 amino acids. Germline-derived CDR1 and CDR2 are SQVTM and ANQGSEA. CDR3: CSVEVKGYEQYF. The CDR3 coding sequence is TGCAGCGTTGAAGTTAAGGGGTACGAGCAGTACTTC.

The rearrangement links TRBV10-3 to TRBJ2-7, with 7 positions matching TRBD1. This CDR3 region has 16 residues. Germline trimming cut 10 bases from V and 4 bases from J; bases unmatched to any gene: 19. Germline V gene data show CDR1 as ENHRY and CDR2 as SYGVKD. CDR3 amino acids: CATTLTFDRVSYEQYF. CDR3 nucleotide sequence: TGTGCCACCACCCTTACCTTCGACAGGGTCTCTTACGAGCAGTACTTC.

This clone has only a few counts. The chain recombines TRBV4-3 with TRBJ2-4; 14 bases align to TRBD2. Germline V gives CDR1 LGHNA, CDR2 YSLEER. V dropped 0 bases and J dropped 6; count of bases not matched to a gene: 13. The CDR3 is 20 amino acids. CDR3 in DNA: TGCGCCAGCAGCCAAGATTTCACCCGGACTAGCGGGAGGACCGGAAACATTCAGTACTTC. Amino acid sequence: CASSQDFTRTSGRTGNIQYF.

This sequence joins TRBV28 and TRBJ2-6; 7 bases agree with TRBD1. CDR1 and CDR2 (germline): MDHEN, SYDVKM. The CDR3 runs to 17 residues. With 2 bases clipped from V and 1 base from J, the junction kept 5 bases outside the gene matches. The CDR3 protein is CASSLRGRKSGANVLTF. The CDR3 region has the DNA TGTGCCAGCAGTTTAAGGGGGCGGAAGTCTGGGGCCAACGTCCTGACTTTC.

The V call is TRBV6-4, the J call TRBJ2-2; 11 bases line up with TRBD2. With 6 bases clipped from V and 6 bases from J, the junction kept 6 bases outside the gene matches. CDR1 is MRHNA, CDR2 SNTAGT, per germline. This CDR3 region has 15 residues. CDR3 nucleotides: TGTGCCAGCAGCCCCACTAGCGGGAGACCCGGGGAGCTGTTTTTT. It yields the protein CASSPTSGRPGELFF.

V and J are TRBV7-2 and TRBJ2-7; TRBD2 might be the D (5 bases). V was cut by 2 bases and J by 7 bases, with 15 bases left in between. Germline values: CDR1 SGHTA, CDR2 FQGNSA. There are 14 residues in the CDR3. CDR3 sequence: CASSLPLGLGEQYF. CDR3 DNA sequence: TGTGCCAGCAGCTTACCGCTTGGACTCGGGGAGCAGTACTTC. The full variable domain, in which reference TRBV7-2 and TRBJ2-7 provide the parts outside the CDR3, is GAGVSQSPSNKVTEKGKDVELRCDPISGHTALYWYRQSLGQGLEFLIYFQGNSAPDKSGLPSDRFSAERTGGSVSTLTIQRTQQEDSAVYLCASSLPLGLGEQYFGPGTRLTVT.

The rearrangement joins TRBV19 to TRBJ2-7; no reliable D call. V was shortened by 2 bases and J by 3 bases, with 8 bases between the two germline ends. The CDR3 loop spans 13 amino acids. CDR1 LNHDA and CDR2 SQIVND come from the germline V gene (reference sequence). The CDR3 region is CASSIRAGYEQYF. CDR3 nucleotide sequence: TGTGCCAGTAGTATAAGAGCTGGCTACGAGCAGTACTTC.

The gene calls are TRBV27 and TRBJ2-7, with 8 bases fitting TRBD2. The CDR3 spans 18 residues. V was clipped by 2 bases and J by 0 bases; unmatched bases: 12. The germline V gene encodes CDR1 MNHEY and CDR2 SMNVEV (reference sequence). CDR3 in amino acids: CASSLKGQSGSFSYEQYF. The CDR3 nucleotides are TGTGCCAGCAGTTTAAAAGGGCAGAGCGGGAGTTTCTCCTACGAGCAGTACTTC.

DNA for the CDR3: TGTGCCAGCAGTGAACTCAGAGGGACTGAAGCTTTCTTT. This sequence encodes CASSELRGTEAFF. V and J are TRBV6-4 and TRBJ1-1; D is undetermined. This CDR3 spans 13 amino acids. Looked up from germline, CDR1 is MRHNA and CDR2 is SNTAGT. V gave up 3 bases and J gave up 5 bases, with 10 bases separating them.

The sample holds a few counts of this clone. The chain uses TRBV30 and TRBJ1-3, with 10 bases fitting TRBD1. The CDR3 consists of 15 residues. Germline V gene data show CDR1 as GTSNPN and CDR2 as SVGIG (reference sequence). V lost 5 bases, J lost 3 bases, and 7 bases stayed unmatched. The CDR3 reads CAWAGQGTFGNTIYF. CDR3 bases: TGTGCCTGGGCGGGACAGGGGACTTTTGGAAACACCATATATTTT.

This clone has just a few counts. This sequence joins TRBV19 and TRBJ2-2, with D perhaps TRBD2 (6 bases). Trimming left V 1 base short and J 4 bases short, with 7 bases between. CDR3 size: 14 residues. Germline V gives CDR1 LNHDA, CDR2 SQIVND (reference sequence). CDR3 DNA: TGTGCCAGTAGTATAGTCGGGGGCACCGGGGAGCTGTTTTTT. Translated: CASSIVGGTGELFF.

The V and J genes are TRBV24-1 and TRBJ2-7; 7 nucleotides align to TRBD1. The CDR3 sequence is 13 residues long. CDR1 and CDR2 from the germline V gene are KGHDR and SFDVKD. The V gene end was trimmed by 6 bases and the J gene end by 3 bases; junction bases not matched to a gene: 4. The CDR3 bases are TGTGCCACCAGTAGGACAGGCGACTACGAGCAGTACTTC. Encoded protein: CATSRTGDYEQYF.

The table lists this clone with a few counts. The genes are TRBV18 and TRBJ1-5; a possible D gene is TRBD1 (6 bases). The CDR3 spans 13 residues. The germline V gene encodes CDR1 KGHSH and CDR2 LQKENI. Trimming left V 5 bases short and J 5 bases short, with 10 bases between. The CDR3 sequence is CASSAGADQPQHF. For the CDR3, the DNA is TGTGCCAGCTCAGCAGGGGCCGATCAGCCCCAGCATTTT.

This sequence joins TRBV7-2 and TRBJ2-3, with a tentative D call TRBD2 (6 bases). CDR1 SGHTA and CDR2 FQGNSA come from the germline V gene. The CDR3 spans 15 residues. V shed 0 bases and J shed 1 base, with 8 bases lying between them. CDR3 loop: CASSLAWRGTDTQYF. CDR3 sequence (DNA): TGTGCCAGCAGCTTAGCGTGGAGGGGCACAGATACGCAGTATTTT.

The chain employs TRBV30 and TRBJ2-3, with D perhaps matching TRBD2 (5 bases). Per germline, CDR1 GTSNPN and CDR2 SVGIG (reference sequence). The CDR3 has 13 amino acids. V lost 6 bases and J 4 bases, leaving 14 bases between the germline ends. The CDR3 protein is CACLGVGPDTQYF. CDR3 in DNA: TGTGCCTGCCTCGGGGTGGGTCCAGATACGCAGTATTTT.

The chain couples TRBV7-2 to TRBJ1-3, with 7 positions matching TRBD1. Trimming took 5 bases from V and 0 from J; bases not matched to a gene: 4. Germline V gene data show CDR1 as SGHTA and CDR2 as FQGNSA. This CDR3 comprises 15 residues. CDR3 amino acids: CASSAGQSSGNTIYF. CDR3 nucleotides: TGTGCCAGCAGCGCGGGACAGTCCTCTGGAAACACCATATATTTT. The variable domain in full, with the rest retrieved from reference TRBV7-2 and TRBJ1-3, is GAGVSQSPSNKVTEKGKDVELRCDPISGHTALYWYRQSLGQGLEFLIYFQGNSAPDKSGLPSDRFSAERTGGSVSTLTIQRTQQEDSAVYLCASSAGQSSGNTIYFGEGSWLTVV.

This clone appeared a single time. One base away lies a much larger clone, so this may be a sequencing read error. Other DNA variants within this sample encode the same CDR3. The rearrangement joins TRBV19 to TRBJ2-7; 10 nucleotides agree with TRBD1. The CDR3 length is 16 residues. The V gene's germline CDR1 is LNHDA and CDR2 SQIVND (reference sequence). CDR3 sequence reads: CASSSGPGTGVYEQYF. CDR3 DNA: TGTGCCAGTAGTAGTGGGCCCGGGACAGGGGTCTACGAGCAATACTTC.

V gene TRBV3-1 (or the pseudogene TRBV3-2) combines with J gene TRBJ2-2; 11 nucleotides match TRBD2. Germline V CDR1 and CDR2: LGHDT, YNNKEL (reference sequence). CDR3 length: 17 residues. V was pared by 6 bases and J by 0 bases, with 6 bases of the junction left unmatched. The CDR3 region is CASRYGTSGPNTGELFF. The CDR3 nucleotides read TGTGCCAGCAGATACGGGACTAGCGGACCGAACACCGGGGAGCTGTTTTTT.

V is TRBV6-8 and J is TRBJ1-2; D is possibly TRBD1 (5 bases). Trimming took 2 bases from V and 4 from J, leaving 14 bases between them. The CDR3 covers 15 residues. Looked up from germline, CDR1 is MNHGY and CDR2 is SAAAGT. The CDR3 nucleotides read TGTGCCAGCAGTTACCCGGGAGGGGCCGCCTATGGCTACACCTTC. This sequence encodes CASSYPGGAAYGYTF.

The chain couples TRBV18 to TRBJ2-7; possible D gene TRBD1, 5 bases. The germline gives CDR1 KGHSH, CDR2 LQKENI. CDR3 length: 14 amino acids. Between the trimmed V and J ends, which lost 5 bases and 7 bases, there was a span of 18 bases. The CDR3, as DNA: TGTGCCAGCTCAGCCCAGGGTTTGGGTGGAGAGCAGTACTTC. Translating gives CASSAQGLGGEQYF.

As DNA, the CDR3 is TGTGCCAGCAGCTTAGCCTCCGGTCAGGGGGCCTCTGAAGCTTTCTTT. Encoded protein: CASSLASGQGASEAFF. The V call is TRBV7-9, the J call TRBJ1-1; 8 bases align to TRBD1. CDR1 and CDR2 from the germline V gene are SEHNR and FQNEAQ (reference sequence). V gave up 0 bases and J gave up 6 bases; unmatched junction bases: 9. This CDR3 is 16 amino acids long.

This chain joins TRBV6-5 and TRBJ2-2; 10 nucleotides match TRBD2. Germline trimming cut 6 bases from V and 3 bases from J; bases unmatched to any gene: 4. Germline V gives CDR1 MNHEY, CDR2 SVGAGI. The CDR3 extends over 15 amino acids. CDR3 nucleotides: TGTGCCAGCAGACAAGCGGGAGGGGACACCGGGGAGCTGTTTTTT. Encoded protein: CASRQAGGDTGELFF.

The J gene is TRBJ2-2, the V gene TRBV6-2 or TRBV6-3; 10 bases are shared with TRBD1. The V gene end was trimmed by 5 bases and the J gene end by 4 bases; junction bases not matched to a gene: 4. The CDR3 consists of 15 residues. CDR1 is MNHEY, CDR2 SVGEGT, per germline. The CDR3 nucleotides are TGTGCCAGCAGTCGATGGACAGGGGGCACCGGGGAGCTGTTTTTT. Encoded protein: CASSRWTGGTGELFF.